This TCR beta chain was identified in a study of T-cell memory formation after mild COVID-19. Across the whole study: TCR clusters were largely donor specific. General study points: Pre-infection memory harbored some responding clones, suggesting cross-reactive memory joined. Contracting CD4+ clones sat mainly in CM and EM; CD8+ in EMRA.

A single record per CDR3 protein comes from TCRdb applying MiXCR to the 5' RACE reads. The table shows some 300,000 distinct CDR3 sequences, with approximately 22% occurring only once. The CDR3 is 14 amino acids. V gave up 0 bases and J gave up 4 bases; unmatched junction bases: 0. The germline CDR1 and CDR2 sequences are MGHRA and YSYEKL. Details on this clonotype: Its antigen is not known.

The TCR sequence derives from a man younger than 35 who had mild COVID-19 (a few samples of this study predate the infection). Cell type and time point are not known. The genes are TRBV4-1 and TRBJ1-5; 7 bases fit TRBD1. Sequencing was carried out using PBMCs or a T cell subset sorted from them (not recorded which). The chain's CDR3 is CASSQETGNQPQHF. CDR3 DNA sequence: TGCGCCAGCAGCCAAGAGACAGGGAATCAGCCCCAGCATTTT.